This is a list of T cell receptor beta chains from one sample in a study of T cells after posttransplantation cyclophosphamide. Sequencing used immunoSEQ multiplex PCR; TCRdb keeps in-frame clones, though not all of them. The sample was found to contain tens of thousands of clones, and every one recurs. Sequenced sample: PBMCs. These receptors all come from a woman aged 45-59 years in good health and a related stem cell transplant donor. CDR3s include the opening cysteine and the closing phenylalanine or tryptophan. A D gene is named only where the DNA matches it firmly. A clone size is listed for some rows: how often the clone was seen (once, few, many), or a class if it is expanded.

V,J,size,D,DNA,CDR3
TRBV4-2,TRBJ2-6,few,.,TGTGCCAGCAGCCAAGGGAGGGGGGGGCTTGGGGCCAACGTCCTGACTTTC,CASSQGRGGLGANVLTF
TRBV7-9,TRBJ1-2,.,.,TGTGCCAGCAGCTTAGTCAAGGAGGGTGGCTACACCTTC,CASSLVKEGGYTF
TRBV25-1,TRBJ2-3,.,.,TGTGCCAGCAGGGGGCCCGTCAGCACAGATACGCAGTATTTT,CASRGPVSTDTQYF
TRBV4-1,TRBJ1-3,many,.,TGCGCCAGCAGTAGGGGCCTGCTGGGAAACACCATATATTTT,CASSRGLLGNTIYF
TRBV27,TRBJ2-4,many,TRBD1,TGTGCCAGCAGTTTATTACAGGGGGGCATTCAGTACTTC,CASSLLQGGIQYF
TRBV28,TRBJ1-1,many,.,TGTGCCAGCAGTTTTGCAGGCCGCGCCCCTGAAGCTTTCTTT,CASSFAGRAPEAFF
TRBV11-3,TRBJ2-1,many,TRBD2,TGTGCCAGCAGCTTAGGAGGACTAGCGGGAGTAGATGAGCAGTTCTTC,CASSLGGLAGVDEQFF
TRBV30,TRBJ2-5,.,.,TGTGCCTGGAGTGTACCCAGAAGGGGAAGTCAAGAGACCCAGTACTTC,CAWSVPRRGSQETQYF
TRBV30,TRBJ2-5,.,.,TGTGCCTGGAGGGGCGGGTGGGGAGAGACCCAGTACTTC,CAWRGGWGETQYF
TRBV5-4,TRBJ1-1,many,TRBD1,TGTGCCAGCAGCCTCCGGACAGGATTGAACACTGAAGCTTTCTTT,CASSLRTGLNTEAFF
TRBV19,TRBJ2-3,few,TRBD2,TGTGCCAGTAGTATTAAACTAGCGGGAGATACAGATACGCAGTATTTT,CASSIKLAGDTDTQYF
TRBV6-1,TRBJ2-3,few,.,TGTGCCAGCAGTGACCCGGGCCGGGGTCCAGATACGCAGTATTTT,CASSDPGRGPDTQYF
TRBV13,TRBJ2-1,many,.,TGTGCCAGCAGCCTACCGGGGTCTGGCTTTTATGAGCAGTTCTTC,CASSLPGSGFYEQFF
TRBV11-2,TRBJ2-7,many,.,TGTGCCAGCAGCTTTTTGTTCGGCGGGCGGAACTACGAGCAGTACTTC,CASSFLFGGRNYEQYF
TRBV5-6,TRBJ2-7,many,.,TGTGCCAGCAGCCCCACCAGGGTTATCGCCGAGCAGTACTTC,CASSPTRVIAEQYF